The TCR beta chain described here comes from a study of T cell responses to AZD1222 COVID-19 vaccine. Whole-study findings and limits: At baseline, just five to seven AZD1222 recipients tested seropositive. White British people made up most donors, females outnumbered males, and clonal diversity was possibly underestimated. Targeting of unmutated variant regions was reportedly seen in nearly half of spike-specific TCRs.

This CDR3 has 15 amino acids. Trimming pared 3 bases from V and 5 bases from J, leaving 16 bases between. Germline CDR1 reads SGHRS; CDR2 reads YFSETQ. Comments on this clone: What it recognizes is unknown.

Profiled with immunoSEQ multiplex PCR; TCRdb holds only in-frame clones, not every one. Of about 84,000 clones listed, around 87% are singletons. The V gene is TRBV5-1, the J gene TRBJ2-3, with a tentative D call TRBD1 (6 bases). This receptor was identified in an adult in good health. The sequencing here drew on peripheral blood, taken on day 0 of AZD1222 vaccination. CDR3 loop: CASSSPGQGRDTQYF. The CDR3 DNA reads TGCGCCAGCAGCTCACCGGGACAAGGACGAGATACGCAGTATTTT.